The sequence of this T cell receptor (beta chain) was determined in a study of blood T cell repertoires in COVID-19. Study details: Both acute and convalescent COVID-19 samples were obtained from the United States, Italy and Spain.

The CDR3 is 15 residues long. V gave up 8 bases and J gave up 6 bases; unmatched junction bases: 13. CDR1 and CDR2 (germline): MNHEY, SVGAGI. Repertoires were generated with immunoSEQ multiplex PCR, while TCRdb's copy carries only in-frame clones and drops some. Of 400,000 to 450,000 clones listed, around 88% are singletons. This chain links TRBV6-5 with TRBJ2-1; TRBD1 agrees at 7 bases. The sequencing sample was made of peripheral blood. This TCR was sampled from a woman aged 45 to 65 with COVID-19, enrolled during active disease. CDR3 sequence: CASARDAQGSNEQFF. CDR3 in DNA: TGTGCCAGCGCCCGGGACGCACAGGGGAGCAATGAGCAGTTCTTC.